The clone carrying this TCR beta chain was found once. Its antigen is still unknown. The CDR3 has 12 amino acids. Per the germline V gene, CDR1 is MDHEN and CDR2 is SYDVKM. V lost 7 bases and J 5 bases, leaving 11 bases between the germline ends. The authors ran the immunoSEQ assay, v3.0, at survey level. Clones were read by immunoSEQ multiplex PCR, and TCRdb kept only the in-frame ones, dropping some. The repertoire has more than 25,000 clones, about 90% of them found once; the top ten carry approximately 0.93%. This sample was taken from a study of long-term antiretroviral therapy in people with HIV. The study, taken as a whole, reports: Clones expanded before ART dominated the repertoire at all time points. Spans of CDR3 length were tighter for HIV repertoires than for controls.

The sequencing used unsorted PBMCs, collected 2 years after starting antiretroviral therapy. The origin of this receptor is a man aged 50 or older with HIV. The chain joins TRBV28 to TRBJ1-1; a possible D gene is TRBD1 (6 bases). This CDR3 reads CASTGAGTEAFF. CDR3 coding DNA: TGTGCCAGCACAGGGGCGGGGACTGAAGCTTTCTTT.